This T cell receptor beta chain emerged from a study of somatic mutations in cytotoxic T cells in rheumatoid arthritis. Study results and limitations: More than 20% of CD8+ cells belonged to the largest clone in about an eighth of the roughly 65 patients. CD8+ T-cell clonality showed no significant difference between rheumatoid arthritis patients and age-matched healthy controls. Rising age went with increasing CD8+ clonality in rheumatoid arthritis patients; healthy controls showed no such increase.

Trimming took 6 bases from V and 2 from J, leaving 19 bases between them. The CDR3 is 16 residues long. Looked up from germline, CDR1 is MNHNY and CDR2 is SVGAGI (reference sequence). Libraries were prepared by immunoSEQ multiplex PCR; TCRdb keeps only in-frame clonotypes and omits some of them. The table shows about 19,000 clones, with about 85% occurring only once. This clone was counted only a few times. What it binds is unknown. After CD4+ and CD8+ cells were isolated by positive magnetic bead selection, their purity was checked by flow cytometry. The chain links TRBV6-6 to TRBJ1-2; the D gene is possibly TRBD1 (5 bases). What was sequenced was CD8+ T cells sorted from blood. The receptor's source is a woman between 35 and 50 years old with rheumatoid arthritis. The CDR3 loop reads CASRPQKTEINYGYTF. The CDR3, as DNA: TGTGCCAGCAGACCACAAAAGACAGAGATCAACTATGGCTACACCTTC.